This TCR beta chain is drawn from a study of blood T cell repertoires in COVID-19. Study-wide background: From the United States, Italy and Spain came samples of acute and convalescent COVID-19.

Original processing methods: Reference gene primer amplification yielded estimated nucleated cell counts. Data came from immunoSEQ multiplex PCR; TCRdb stores just in-frame clones and leaves some out. V, J and clone size reflect that table, while D and trimming were determined from the DNA. The sample shows about 250,000 clones, approximately 90% of them seen only once. This CDR3 spans 13 amino acids. The germline V gene encodes CDR1 SGHNT and CDR2 YYREEE (reference sequence). V was pared by 2 bases and J by 2 bases, with 8 bases between. The receptor was derived from a man between 18 and 29 years old with active or convalescent COVID-19. The chain employs TRBV5-4 and TRBJ2-7; D not resolved. Material for sequencing was peripheral blood. CDR3 coding DNA: TGTGCCAGCAGCTTCGGAGAAACCTACGAGCAGTACTTC. It specifies CASSFGETYEQYF. The entire variable domain, with the rest obtained from reference TRBV5-4 and TRBJ2-7, is as follows: ETGVTQSPTHLIKTRGQQVTLRCSSQSGHNTVSWYQQALGQGPQFIFQYYREEENGRGNFPPRFSGLQFPNYSSELNVNALELDDSALYLCASSFGETYEQYFGPGTRLTVT.